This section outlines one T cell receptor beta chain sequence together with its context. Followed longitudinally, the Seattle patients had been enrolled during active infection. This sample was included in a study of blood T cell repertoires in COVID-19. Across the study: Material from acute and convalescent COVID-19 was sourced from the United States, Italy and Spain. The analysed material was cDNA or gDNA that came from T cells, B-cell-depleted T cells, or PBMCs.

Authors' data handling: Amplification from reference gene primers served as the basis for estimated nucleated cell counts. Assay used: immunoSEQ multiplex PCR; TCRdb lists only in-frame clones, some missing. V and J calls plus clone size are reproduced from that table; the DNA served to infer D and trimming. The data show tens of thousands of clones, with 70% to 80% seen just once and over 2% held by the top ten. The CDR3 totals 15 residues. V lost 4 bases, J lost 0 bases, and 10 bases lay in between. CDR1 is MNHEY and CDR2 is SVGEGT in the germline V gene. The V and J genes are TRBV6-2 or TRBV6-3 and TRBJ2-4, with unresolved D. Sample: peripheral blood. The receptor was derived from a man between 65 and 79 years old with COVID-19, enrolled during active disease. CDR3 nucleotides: TGTGCCAGCAGTTCAACACAGCTAGCCAAAAACATTCAGTACTTC. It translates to CASSSTQLAKNIQYF.